These T cell receptor beta chains were read from a single sample in a study of long-term antiretroviral therapy in people with HIV. Method: immunoSEQ multiplex PCR; TCRdb's copy keeps in-frame clones and lacks some. Here the sample spans around 28,000 clones, roughly 89% being singletons. The starting material was unsorted PBMCs, obtained 1.8 years after starting antiretroviral therapy. The receptors were sampled from a woman under 30 with HIV. Each CDR3 is given with its conserved first and last residue. Fields, in order: clone size, J gene, V gene, D gene, CDR3 DNA, CDR3 protein. D genes are given only for firm matches. Clone size, where shown, is once, few, many, or a class for clones that have expanded.

clone size: -; J gene: TRBJ1-1; V gene: TRBV10-2; D gene: -; CDR3 DNA: TGCGCCAGCAGTGAGTCGACATACCGCCCGAAAACTGAAGCTTTCTTT; CDR3 protein: CASSESTYRPKTEAFF
clone size: few; J gene: TRBJ1-2; V gene: TRBV19; D gene: -; CDR3 DNA: TGTGCCAGTAGTCCGGGGTCTTGGGGCTACACCTTC; CDR3 protein: CASSPGSWGYTF
clone size: -; J gene: TRBJ1-1; V gene: TRBV28; D gene: -; CDR3 DNA: TGTGCCAGCAGTTTAATACCAACAGTAGTCAACACTGAAGCTTTCTTT; CDR3 protein: CASSLIPTVVNTEAFF
clone size: once; J gene: TRBJ2-3; V gene: TRBV4-1; D gene: TRBD1; CDR3 DNA: TGCGCCAGCAGCCATCCGGGACAGGGGATCTTAGCGGGGTTT; CDR3 protein: CASSHPGQGILAGF
clone size: -; J gene: TRBJ2-3; V gene: TRBV5-1; D gene: -; CDR3 DNA: TGCGCCAGCAGCTTGGAACTTGACCGGGATACGCAGTATTTT; CDR3 protein: CASSLELDRDTQYF
clone size: -; J gene: TRBJ1-2; V gene: TRBV7-3; D gene: -; CDR3 DNA: TGTGCCAGCAGCTTAGGGCCGAGCTATGGCTACACCTTC; CDR3 protein: CASSLGPSYGYTF
clone size: -; J gene: TRBJ1-1; V gene: TRBV5-1; D gene: -; CDR3 DNA: TGCGCCAGCAGCTTGACAGTGAACACTGAAGCTTTCTTT; CDR3 protein: CASSLTVNTEAFF
clone size: -; J gene: TRBJ2-1; V gene: TRBV5-1; D gene: -; CDR3 DNA: TGCGCCAGCAGCTTGAAGCAGGGACTGAGCAATGAGCAGTTCTTC; CDR3 protein: CASSLKQGLSNEQFF
clone size: -; J gene: TRBJ2-2; V gene: TRBV5-1; D gene: -; CDR3 DNA: TGCGCCAGCAGCTTTGAATCCCCATGGGACACCGGGGAGCTGTTTTTT; CDR3 protein: CASSFESPWDTGELFF
clone size: -; J gene: TRBJ2-5; V gene: TRBV20-1; D gene: -; CDR3 DNA: TGCAGCCTTGGAGGCGGGGAGACCCAGTACTTC; CDR3 protein: CSLGGGETQYF
clone size: once; J gene: TRBJ2-3; V gene: TRBV28; D gene: -; CDR3 DNA: TGTGCCAGCACAGGTCCGAGCACAGATACGCAGTATTTT; CDR3 protein: CASTGPSTDTQYF
clone size: -; J gene: TRBJ2-7; V gene: TRBV5-6; D gene: -; CDR3 DNA: TGTGCCAGCAGCTCCTACGCCAGTAGTATGGCCTACGAGCAGTACTTC; CDR3 protein: CASSSYASSMAYEQYF
clone size: -; J gene: TRBJ2-7; V gene: TRBV6-5; D gene: TRBD2; CDR3 DNA: TGTGCCAGCAGTTACGGGACTAGCTCCTACGAGCAGTACTTC; CDR3 protein: CASSYGTSSYEQYF
clone size: -; J gene: TRBJ2-6; V gene: TRBV28; D gene: TRBD2; CDR3 DNA: TGTGCCATCACACCCCGGGAGGGACGATTTACTCTGGGGGCCAACGTCCTGACTTTC; CDR3 protein: CAITPREGRFTLGANVLTF
clone size: -; J gene: TRBJ2-1; V gene: TRBV6-4; D gene: -; CDR3 DNA: TGTGCCAGCAGTGACTCTTCGCGGGGCGCCTACAATGAGCAGTTCTTC; CDR3 protein: CASSDSSRGAYNEQFF
clone size: -; J gene: TRBJ1-4; V gene: TRBV5-5; D gene: -; CDR3 DNA: TGTGCCAGCAGCTTCGGGGCAATAACTAATGAAAAACTGTTTTTT; CDR3 protein: CASSFGAITNEKLFF
clone size: -; J gene: TRBJ2-7; V gene: TRBV5-1; D gene: TRBD1; CDR3 DNA: TGCGCCAGCAGCTTCTCCTCCGGGACAGGTCCCCTGTACGAGCAGTACTTC; CDR3 protein: CASSFSSGTGPLYEQYF
clone size: -; J gene: TRBJ1-1; V gene: TRBV19; D gene: -; CDR3 DNA: TGTGCCAGTAGTATACGGGGACCGAACACTGAAGCTTTCTTT; CDR3 protein: CASSIRGPNTEAFF
clone size: -; J gene: TRBJ2-5; V gene: TRBV25-1; D gene: -; CDR3 DNA: TGTGCCAGCAGTGAATGGAACAACAACCAAGAGACCCAGTACTTC; CDR3 protein: CASSEWNNNQETQYF